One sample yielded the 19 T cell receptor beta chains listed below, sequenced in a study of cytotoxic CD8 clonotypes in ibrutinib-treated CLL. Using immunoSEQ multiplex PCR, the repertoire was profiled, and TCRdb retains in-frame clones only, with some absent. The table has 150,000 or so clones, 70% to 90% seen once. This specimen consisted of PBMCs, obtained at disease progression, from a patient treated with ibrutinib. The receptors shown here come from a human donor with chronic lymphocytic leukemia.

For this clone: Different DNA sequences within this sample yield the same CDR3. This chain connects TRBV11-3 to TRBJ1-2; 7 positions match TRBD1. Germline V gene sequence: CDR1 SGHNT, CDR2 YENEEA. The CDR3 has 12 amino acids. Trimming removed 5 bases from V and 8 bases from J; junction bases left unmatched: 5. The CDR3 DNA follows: TGTGCCAGCAGCCCGACAGGGAGGGGCTACACCTTC. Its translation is CASSPTGRGYTF.

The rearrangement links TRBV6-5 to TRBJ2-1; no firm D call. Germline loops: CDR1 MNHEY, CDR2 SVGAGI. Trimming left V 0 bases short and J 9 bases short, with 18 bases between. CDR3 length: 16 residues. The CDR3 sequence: CASSYSTFLSVGEQFF. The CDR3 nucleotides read TGTGCCAGCAGTTACTCGACCTTTCTGAGTGTTGGTGAGCAGTTCTTC.

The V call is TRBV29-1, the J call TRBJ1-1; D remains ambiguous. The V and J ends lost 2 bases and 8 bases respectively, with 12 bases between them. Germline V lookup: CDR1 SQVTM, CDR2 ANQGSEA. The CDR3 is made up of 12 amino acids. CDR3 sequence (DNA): TGCAGCGTTGAAACGGGTCCAGCAGAAGCTTTCTTT. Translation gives CSVETGPAEAFF.

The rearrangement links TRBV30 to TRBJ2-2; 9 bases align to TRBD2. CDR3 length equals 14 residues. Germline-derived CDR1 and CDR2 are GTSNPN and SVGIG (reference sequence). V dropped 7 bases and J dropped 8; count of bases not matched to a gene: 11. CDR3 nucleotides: TGTGCCTTCCCTGGGGCTAGCGGGAAGGGGGAGCTGTTTTTT. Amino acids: CAFPGASGKGELFF.

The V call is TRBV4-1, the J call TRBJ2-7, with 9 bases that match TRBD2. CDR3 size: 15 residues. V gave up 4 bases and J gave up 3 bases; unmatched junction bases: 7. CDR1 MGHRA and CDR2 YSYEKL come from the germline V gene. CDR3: CASSLIAGEYYEQYF. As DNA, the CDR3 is TGCGCCAGCAGCCTGATAGCGGGAGAGTACTACGAGCAGTACTTC.

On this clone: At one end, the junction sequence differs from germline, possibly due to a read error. CDR3: CASRYSYEQYF. CDR3 sequence (DNA): TGTGCCAGCAGATACTCCTACGAGCAGTACTTC. The rearrangement links TRBV6-5 to TRBJ2-7; D gene unclear. This CDR3 is built from 11 residues. CDR1 is MNHEY and CDR2 is SVGAGI in the germline V gene.

As DNA, the CDR3 is TGTGCCAGCGTTCCAGGGGGGGTGAACACTGAAGCTTTCTTT. The encoded protein is CASVPGGVNTEAFF. The genes are TRBV6-1 and TRBJ1-1; 7 bases map to TRBD1. The CDR3 spans 14 residues. With 8 bases clipped from V and 0 bases from J, the junction kept 6 bases outside the gene matches. From germline, CDR1 is MNHNS and CDR2 SASEGT.

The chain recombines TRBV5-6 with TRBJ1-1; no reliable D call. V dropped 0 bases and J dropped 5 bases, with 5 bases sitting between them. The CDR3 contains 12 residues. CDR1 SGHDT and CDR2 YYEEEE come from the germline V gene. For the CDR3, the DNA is TGTGCCAGCAGCTTGGTGCAGACTGAAGCTTTCTTT. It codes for CASSLVQTEAFF. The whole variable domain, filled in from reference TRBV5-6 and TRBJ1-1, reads DAGVTQSPTHLIKTRGQQVTLRCSPKSGHDTVSWYQQALGQGPQFIFQYYEEEERQRGNFPDRFSGHQFPNYSSELNVNALLLGDSALYLCASSLVQTEAFFGQGTRLTVV.

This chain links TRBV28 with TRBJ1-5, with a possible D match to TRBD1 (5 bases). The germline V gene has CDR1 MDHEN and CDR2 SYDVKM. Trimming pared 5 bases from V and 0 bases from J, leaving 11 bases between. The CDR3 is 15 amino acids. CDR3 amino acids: CASSVTDSSNQPQHF. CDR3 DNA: TGTGCCAGCAGTGTGACCGACAGTAGCAATCAGCCCCAGCATTTT. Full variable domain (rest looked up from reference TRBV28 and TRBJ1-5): DVKVTQSSRYLVKRTGEKVFLECVQDMDHENMFWYRQDPGLGLRLIYFSYDVKMKEKGDIPEGYSVSREKKERFSLILESASTNQTSMYLCASSVTDSSNQPQHFGDGTRLSIL.

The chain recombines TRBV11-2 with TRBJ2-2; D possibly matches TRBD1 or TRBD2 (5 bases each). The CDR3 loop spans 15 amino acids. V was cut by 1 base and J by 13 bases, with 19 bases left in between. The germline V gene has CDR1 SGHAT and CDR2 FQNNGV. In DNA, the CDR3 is TGTGCCAGCAGCTTAGGCAAAGGGGACGCCGTGAGGCTGTTTTTT. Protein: CASSLGKGDAVRLFF.

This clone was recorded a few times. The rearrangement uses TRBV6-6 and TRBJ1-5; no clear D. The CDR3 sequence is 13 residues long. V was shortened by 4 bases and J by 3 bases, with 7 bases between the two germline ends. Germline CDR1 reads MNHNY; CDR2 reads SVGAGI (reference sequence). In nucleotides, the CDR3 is TGTGCCAGCAGTTGGCAGTACAATCAGCCCCAGCATTTT. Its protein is CASSWQYNQPQHF.

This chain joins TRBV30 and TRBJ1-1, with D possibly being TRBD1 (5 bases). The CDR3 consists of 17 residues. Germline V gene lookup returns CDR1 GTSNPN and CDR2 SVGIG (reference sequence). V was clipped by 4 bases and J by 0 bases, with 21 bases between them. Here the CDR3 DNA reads TGTGCCTGGATTAGGGTAGGGGCCTTGCCTATGAACACTGAAGCTTTCTTT. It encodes CAWIRVGALPMNTEAFF.

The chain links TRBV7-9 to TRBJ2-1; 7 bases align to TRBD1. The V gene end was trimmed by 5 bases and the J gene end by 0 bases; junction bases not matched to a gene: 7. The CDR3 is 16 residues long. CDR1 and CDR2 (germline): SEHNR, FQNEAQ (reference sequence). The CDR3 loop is CASSPGTASSYNEQFF. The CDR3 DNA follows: TGTGCCAGCAGCCCCGGGACAGCGAGCTCCTACAATGAGCAGTTCTTC.

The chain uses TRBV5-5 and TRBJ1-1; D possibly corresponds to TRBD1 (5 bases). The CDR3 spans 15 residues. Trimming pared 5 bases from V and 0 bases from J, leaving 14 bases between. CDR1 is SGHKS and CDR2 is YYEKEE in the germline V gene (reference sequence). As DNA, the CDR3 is TGTGCCAGCAGTCGGGGGGTTACACTGAACACTGAAGCTTTCTTT. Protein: CASSRGVTLNTEAFF.

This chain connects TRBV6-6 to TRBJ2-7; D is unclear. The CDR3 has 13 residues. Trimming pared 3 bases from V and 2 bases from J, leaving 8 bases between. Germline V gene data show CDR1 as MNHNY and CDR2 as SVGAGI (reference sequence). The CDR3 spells CASSYYGTYEQYF. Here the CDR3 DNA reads TGTGCCAGCAGTTATTACGGAACCTACGAGCAGTACTTC.

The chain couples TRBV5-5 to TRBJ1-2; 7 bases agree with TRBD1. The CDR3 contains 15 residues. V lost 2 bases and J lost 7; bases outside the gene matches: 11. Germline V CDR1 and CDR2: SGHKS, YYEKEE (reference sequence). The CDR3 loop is CASSFYDRELGGYTF. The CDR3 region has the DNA TGTGCCAGCAGCTTTTACGACAGGGAGTTGGGTGGCTACACCTTC. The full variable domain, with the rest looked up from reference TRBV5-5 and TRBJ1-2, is DAGVTQSPTHLIKTRGQQVTLRCSPISGHKSVSWYQQVLGQGPQFIFQYYEKEERGRGNFPDRFSARQFPNYSSELNVNALLLGDSALYLCASSFYDRELGGYTFGSGTRLTVV.

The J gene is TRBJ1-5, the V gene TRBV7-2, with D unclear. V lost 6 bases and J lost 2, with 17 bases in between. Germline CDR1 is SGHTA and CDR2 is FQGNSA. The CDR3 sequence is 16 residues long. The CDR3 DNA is TGTGCCAGCAGTCTGGTCGTGAGTTGGGGCAATCAGCCCCAGCATTTT. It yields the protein CASSLVVSWGNQPQHF.

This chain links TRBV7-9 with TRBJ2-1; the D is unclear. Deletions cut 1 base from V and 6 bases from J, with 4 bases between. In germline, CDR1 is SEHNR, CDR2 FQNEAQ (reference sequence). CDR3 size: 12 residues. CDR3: CASSLVGNEQFF. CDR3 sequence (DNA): TGTGCCAGCAGCTTAGTTGGCAATGAGCAGTTCTTC.

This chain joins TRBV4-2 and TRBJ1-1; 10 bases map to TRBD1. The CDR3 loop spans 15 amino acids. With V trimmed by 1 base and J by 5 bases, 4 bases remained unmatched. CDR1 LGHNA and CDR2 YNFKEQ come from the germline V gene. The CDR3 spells CASSQGQGASTEAFF. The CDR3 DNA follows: TGTGCCAGCAGCCAAGGACAGGGGGCATCAACTGAAGCTTTCTTT.